This is a list of T cell receptor beta chains from one sample in a study of blood T cell repertoires in COVID-19. Sequenced by immunoSEQ multiplex PCR; TCRdb stores in-frame clones only, minus some. The profile shows fewer than 250,000 clones, 70% to 90% of them singletons. The specimen was peripheral blood. Every receptor here comes from a woman aged 45 to 65 with active or convalescent COVID-19. CDR3s leave out the opening cysteine and the closing phenylalanine or tryptophan. The size of a clone is reported for some rows only, either as once, few or many, or as a class for expanded clones.

>TRBJ2-1|-|TRBV9|13
ASSPQERGYNEQF
>TRBJ2-1|-|TRBV29-1|12
SLLTGGGGDEQF
>TRBJ1-2|-|TRBV28|10
ASSGTVYGYT
>TRBJ1-2|-|TRBV5-1|12
ASSLRQGSYGYT
>TRBJ1-2|-|TRBV10-3|13
AISESLNLRDGYT
>TRBJ2-3|-|TRBV2|13
ASSRQGEGTDTQY
>TRBJ2-1|-|TRBV27|13
ASSMVAGGRGEQF
>TRBJ2-2|-|TRBV28|11
ASSGRDAGELF
>TRBJ1-5|-|TRBV6-1|12
ASSESYSNQPQH
>TRBJ1-2|-|TRBV6-4|13
ASSDSGGRGYGYT
>TRBJ2-6|many|TRBV24-1|11
ATSDFGANVLT
>TRBJ2-3|-|TRBV5-1|11
ASSPSSGDTQY
>TRBJ2-2|-|TRBV7-3|12
ASSLTRDTGELF
>TRBJ1-6|-|TRBV4-2|12
ASSQETGDSPLH
>TRBJ2-5|-|TRBV29-1|11
SVGDRVPETQY
>TRBJ2-1|-|TRBV9|11
ASSVGSLNEQF
>TRBJ1-1|once|TRBV9|13
ASSVDGGGSTEAF
>TRBJ2-7|few|TRBV5-4|11
ASAAVSSYEQY
>TRBJ2-3|-|TRBV3-1/TRBV3-2|14
ASSQDVGASTDTQY
>TRBJ2-3|-|TRBV2|13
ASSAGLAATDTQY
>TRBJ2-1|few|TRBV7-3|11
ASSITGGGEQF
>TRBJ2-7|-|TRBV6-5|11
ASSYRRDYEQY
>TRBJ2-2|-|TRBV2|12
ASKAQGGTGELF
>TRBJ2-1|-|TRBV6-1|14
ASSAPAWAGDNEQF
>TRBJ1-2|-|TRBV28|10
ASSPFLYGYT
>TRBJ1-2|-|TRBV15|18
ATSRERIPGQLVTNYGYT
>TRBJ2-7|-|TRBV5-1|14
ASSSGSPGQAYEQY
>TRBJ1-2|-|TRBV2|11
ASSVQGSYGYT
>TRBJ1-6|-|TRBV12-5|15
ASGTRASSSYNSPLH
>TRBJ1-1|-|TRBV5-4|13
ASRDRGRVNTEAF
>TRBJ2-7|-|TRBV5-5|13
ASSLGPSGLYEQY
>TRBJ1-2|once|TRBV5-1|12
ASSPMGQNYGYT
>TRBJ2-3|-|TRBV2|13
ASRLAGGSTDTQY